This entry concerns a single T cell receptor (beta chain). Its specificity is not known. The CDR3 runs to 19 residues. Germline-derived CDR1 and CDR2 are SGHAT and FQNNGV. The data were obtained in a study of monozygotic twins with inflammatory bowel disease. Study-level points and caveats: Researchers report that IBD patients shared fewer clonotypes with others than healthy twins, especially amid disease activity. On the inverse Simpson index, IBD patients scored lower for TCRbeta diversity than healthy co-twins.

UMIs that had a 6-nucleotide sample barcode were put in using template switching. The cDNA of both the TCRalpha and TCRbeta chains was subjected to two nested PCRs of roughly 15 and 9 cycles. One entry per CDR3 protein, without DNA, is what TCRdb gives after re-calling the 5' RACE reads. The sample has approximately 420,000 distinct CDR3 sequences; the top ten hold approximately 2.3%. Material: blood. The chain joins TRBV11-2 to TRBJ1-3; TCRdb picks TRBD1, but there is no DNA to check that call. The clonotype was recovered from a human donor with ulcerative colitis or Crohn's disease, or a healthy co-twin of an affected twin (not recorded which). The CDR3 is CASSKRGQGHDSAGNTIYF. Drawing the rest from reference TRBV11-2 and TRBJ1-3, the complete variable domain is EAGVAQSPRYKIIEKRQSVAFWCNPISGHATLYWYQQILGQGPKLLIQFQNNGVVDDSQLPKDRFSAERLKGVDSTLKIQPAKLEDSAVYLCASSKRGQGHDSAGNTIYFGEGSWLTVV.